These 13 T cell receptor beta chains share one sample of origin, sequenced in a study of OX40 agonist ivuxolimab in advanced cancers. Profiled with immunoSEQ multiplex PCR; TCRdb holds only in-frame clones, not every one. In the table there are tens of thousands of clones, approximately 90% of which are singletons. The sample here was CD4+ or CD8+ T cells sorted from blood, taken in a trial of the OX40 agonist ivuxolimab. The receptors stem from an adult with an advanced solid tumor such as melanoma, head and neck, liver or kidney cancer.

V and J are TRBV5-5 and TRBJ2-1; D not certain. This CDR3 spans 16 amino acids. V lost 1 base, J lost 5 bases, and 16 bases lay in between. Germline CDR1 reads SGHKS; CDR2 reads YYEKEE (reference sequence). CDR3 sequence reads: CASSLFSSVQNNEQFF. The CDR3 DNA follows: TGTGCCAGCAGCTTGTTTTCGTCAGTCCAGAACAATGAGCAGTTCTTC.

The rearrangement uses TRBV7-2 and TRBJ1-2; TRBD1 is a possible D gene (6 bases). V lost 1 base to trimming and J lost 2 bases, with 11 bases between them. There are 15 residues in the CDR3. In germline, CDR1 is SGHTA, CDR2 FQGNSA. The chain's CDR3 is CASSLVGGENYGYTF. CDR3 nucleotide sequence: TGTGCCAGCAGCTTAGTAGGGGGGGAGAACTATGGCTACACCTTC.

The chain has TRBV11-3 and TRBJ1-1; D possibly corresponds to TRBD1 (6 bases). Trimming removed 2 bases at V and 0 bases at J, with 10 bases between. The CDR3 totals 15 residues. Germline V lookup: CDR1 SGHNT, CDR2 YENEEA. The CDR3 spells CASSLLSGVNTEAFF. The CDR3 DNA reads TGTGCCAGCAGCTTACTTTCAGGGGTGAACACTGAAGCTTTCTTT.

The chain uses TRBV7-9 and TRBJ2-7; 8 positions agree with TRBD2. The CDR3 sequence is 15 residues long. The V gene's germline CDR1 is SEHNR and CDR2 FQNEAQ (reference sequence). V gave up 0 bases and J gave up 2 bases; unmatched junction bases: 3. CDR3 amino acids: CASSLATGGTYEQYF. CDR3 sequence (DNA): TGTGCCAGCAGCTTAGCAACGGGAGGGACCTACGAGCAGTACTTC.

The chain is built from TRBV25-1 and TRBJ1-5, with TRBD1 matching over 10 bases. The CDR3 has 14 amino acids. V dropped 8 bases and J dropped 6; count of bases not matched to a gene: 7. The germline CDR1 and CDR2 sequences are MGHDK and SYGVNS. CDR3 amino acids: CASLDRGVVQPQHF. The CDR3 nucleotides are TGTGCCAGCCTGGACAGGGGGGTAGTTCAGCCCCAGCATTTT.

Here the CDR3 reads CASSEIIGQGIYEQYF. In DNA, the CDR3 is TGTGCCAGCAGTGAAATCATAGGACAGGGGATATACGAGCAGTACTTC. This chain links TRBV25-1 with TRBJ2-7; 9 bases agree with TRBD1. Germline CDR1 reads MGHDK; CDR2 reads SYGVNS. V shed 2 bases, J shed 4 bases, and the junction held 9 bases outside the gene matches. CDR3 length: 16 amino acids.

V is TRBV27 and J is TRBJ1-4, with 10 bases that match TRBD1. CDR3 length equals 14 residues. The junction had 5 bases not matched to a gene; V was cut back by 6 bases and J by 7 bases. Germline CDR1 reads MNHEY; CDR2 reads SMNVEV (reference sequence). The CDR3 region has the DNA TGTGCCAGCAGCCTGGGACAGGGGAGTGAAAAACTGTTTTTT. Translation: CASSLGQGSEKLFF.

The chain links TRBV6-1 to TRBJ2-5, with D perhaps TRBD1 or TRBD2 (6 bases each). The CDR3 consists of 13 residues. Trimming shortened V by 10 bases and J by 4 bases, and 16 bases separated the two germline ends. Per the germline V gene, CDR1 is MNHNS and CDR2 is SASEGT. CDR3 sequence (DNA): TGTGCCATAGAACAGGGAGGCGCAGAGACCCAGTACTTC. Translated: CAIEQGGAETQYF.

J is TRBJ2-7 and V is TRBV6-1, with D tentatively TRBD2 (5 bases). Per the germline V gene, CDR1 is MNHNS and CDR2 is SASEGT. V dropped 7 bases and J dropped 6 bases, with 10 bases sitting between them. This CDR3 is built from 11 residues. The CDR3 reads CASKEGLEQYF. The CDR3 DNA follows: TGTGCCAGCAAAGAGGGTCTCGAGCAGTACTTC.

The rearrangement uses TRBV7-9 and TRBJ2-3, with 7 bases fitting TRBD2. The CDR3 has 15 residues. Germline CDR1 and CDR2: SEHNR and FQNEAQ (reference sequence). J lost 6 bases, V lost 3 bases, and 9 bases had no gene match. The chain's CDR3 is CASSFGGGPWDTQYF. CDR3 nucleotides: TGTGCCAGCAGCTTTGGGGGAGGGCCTTGGGATACGCAGTATTTT.

This CDR3 is CASSLGARQETQYF. The DNA of the CDR3 is TGTGCCAGCAGCTTGGGGGCTAGGCAAGAGACCCAGTACTTC. The rearrangement uses TRBV11-3 and TRBJ2-5; a possible D gene is TRBD1 (6 bases). The CDR3 loop spans 14 amino acids. Germline CDR1 and CDR2: SGHNT and YENEEA. Trimming took 3 bases from V and 2 from J, leaving 10 bases between them.

V and J are TRBV5-4 and TRBJ2-2; 14 bases align to TRBD2. Trimming cost V 4 bases and J 7 bases; bases outside gene matches: 9. Germline CDR1 and CDR2: SGHNT and YYREEE (reference sequence). This CDR3 region has 17 residues. CDR3 coding DNA: TGTGCCAGCAGCGTGGGGACTAGCGGGAGTGGTTACGGGGAGCTGTTTTTT. It yields the protein CASSVGTSGSGYGELFF.

The chain uses TRBV5-6 and TRBJ1-2, with a weak D call TRBD1 (6 bases). Deletions cut 6 bases from V and 7 bases from J, with 25 bases between. CDR3 length: 16 amino acids. From germline, CDR1 is SGHDT and CDR2 YYEEEE. The CDR3 nucleotides are TGTGCCAGCACCCGGAGGGGGGCCCTAGAAAGTTTTGGCTACACCTTC. This sequence encodes CASTRRGALESFGYTF.